This T cell receptor beta chain was found in a study of T cell responses to AZD1222 COVID-19 vaccine. As for the study in general: Second-dose groups at about 4 or about 12 weeks were pooled.

The CDR3 is 14 amino acids. The V gene's germline CDR1 is SNHLY and CDR2 FYNNEI. Trimming at V came to 6 bases and at J to 2 bases, leaving 6 bases not matched to a gene. Study results and caveats: Reports say nearly half of spike-specific TCRs go after unmutated variant regions. Elevations in Spike-specific TCR breadth and depth followed administration of two AZD1222 doses. Spike-spanning, vaccine-associated CD4 TCRs were dominant at 160-218 and 743-854.

Data came from immunoSEQ multiplex PCR; TCRdb stores just in-frame clones and leaves some out. The table records 150,000 or so clones, over 90% of them present only once. On this clone itself: Its matching antigen is unknown.

The gene calls are TRBV2 and TRBJ2-7, with 8 bases fitting TRBD1. The TCR comes from an adult in good health. The input for sequencing was peripheral blood, taken on day 0 of AZD1222 vaccination. CDR3 DNA sequence: TGTGCCAGCAGCGCGGACAGGGTCGCCTACGAGCAGTACTTC. Encoded protein: CASSADRVAYEQYF.